The next 6 T cell receptor beta chains were all read from a single sample in a study of tumor and adjacent non-tumor tissue in lung cancer (dated 2018 in TCRdb). Bulk unsorted tissue served as the source for RNA extraction, and RNA quality was assessed using a NanoDrop ND-1000 and an Agilent 2100. Libraries came from multiplex PCR. The instrument given in TCRdb is Illumina HiSeq 2500. Following protocols modified from ARM-PCR, the researchers constructed TCRbeta libraries through three rounds of nested PCR with primers (Table S4). The raw public data were reprocessed by TCRdb itself: fastp quality trimming at Q25, MiXCR clonotype calling, in-frame beta chains only. All rows with the same CDR3 protein become a single entry with the most common DNA and genes. The sample profile shows 65,000 to 95,000 distinct CDR3 sequences; roughly 80% of them were found once. The ten top clones hold roughly 15% of the sample.

Sequencing was done on a sample of lung tumor tissue. The origin of the receptors is a woman aged 45 to 65 with non-small cell lung cancer.

Turning to this clonotype: Given a much more abundant clone one base away, this may be a read error. The V call is TRBV18, the J call TRBJ2-3, with D uncertain. The CDR3 runs 17 residues. Trimming took 3 bases from V and 2 from J, leaving 18 bases between them. The germline CDR1 and CDR2 sequences are KGHSH and LQKENI. DNA of the CDR3: TGTGCCAGCTCACCGGACGTTGGGTCGGAAAACACAGATACGCAGTATTTT. It encodes CASSPDVGSENTDTQYF.

With regard to this clonotype: One end of the junction is discordant with germline, which a read error may explain. This rearrangement joins TRBV6-1 to TRBJ1-6; D not resolved. Germline V gene sequence: CDR1 MNHNS, CDR2 SASEGT. CDR3 size: 15 residues. In DNA, the CDR3 is TGTGCCAACAGTGAAGATCCCAACAGTAGTACACCCCTGCACTTT. As protein: CANSEDPNSSTPLHF.

The table lists this clonotype with many counts. This sequence joins TRBV28 and TRBJ2-5, with D possibly TRBD1 on 5 matching bases. Germline CDR1 and CDR2: MDHEN and SYDVKM. CDR3 size: 15 residues. Between the trimmed V and J ends, which lost 4 bases and 5 bases, there was a span of 17 bases. The CDR3 reads CASSSSRAVGETQYF. Here the CDR3 DNA reads TGTGCCAGCAGTTCCAGCAGGGCGGTGGGGGAGACCCAGTACTTC. The full variable domain, rest sourced from reference TRBV28 and TRBJ2-5, is DVKVTQSSRYLVKRTGEKVFLECVQDMDHENMFWYRQDPGLGLRLIYFSYDVKMKEKGDIPEGYSVSREKKERFSLILESASTNQTSMYLCASSSSRAVGETQYFGPGTRLLVL.

This chain uses TRBV6-5 with TRBJ2-3; 7 positions agree with TRBD1. Germline assignment: CDR1 MNHEY and CDR2 SVGAGI. This CDR3 comprises 15 residues. V dropped 6 bases and J dropped 14; count of bases not matched to a gene: 20. The CDR3 loop reads CASSRTGRDTDMLYF. The DNA of the CDR3 is TGTGCCAGCAGCCGGACAGGAAGGGACACAGATATGCTGTATTTT.

Points on this clonotype: A read error may produce the germline difference seen at one junction end. The V call is TRBV29-1, the J call TRBJ2-7; TRBD2 agrees at 10 bases. This CDR3 comprises 13 residues. CDR1 SQVTM and CDR2 ANQGSEA come from the germline V gene. CDR3 loop: CSVWLAGDYEKYF. CDR3 coding DNA: TGCAGCGTTTGGCTAGCGGGGGACTACGAGAAGTACTTC.

The chain couples TRBV29-1 to TRBJ1-1; unclear D gene. Germline-derived CDR1 and CDR2 are SQVTM and ANQGSEA. The length of the CDR3 is 12 residues. CDR3 region: CNVEDPGTEAFF. CDR3 nucleotide sequence: TGCAATGTTGAAGATCCCGGAACTGAAGCTTTCTTT.